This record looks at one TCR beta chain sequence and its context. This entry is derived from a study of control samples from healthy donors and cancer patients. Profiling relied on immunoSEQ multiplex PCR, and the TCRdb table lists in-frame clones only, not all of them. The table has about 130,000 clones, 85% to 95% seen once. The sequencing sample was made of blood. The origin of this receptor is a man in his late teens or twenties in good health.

CDR3: CASSPHTSGGQTQYF. DNA for the CDR3: TGTGCCAGCAGTCCCCATACTAGCGGGGGGCAGACCCAGTACTTC. The V gene is TRBV27, the J gene TRBJ2-5, with 12 bases that match TRBD2. CDR3 length: 15 amino acids. V was pared by 5 bases and J by 6 bases, with 7 bases of the junction left unmatched. From germline, CDR1 is MNHEY and CDR2 SMNVEV (reference sequence).